This T cell receptor beta chain appears in the sequencing data of a study of shared T cell receptors in the human thymus. Using immunoSEQ multiplex PCR, the repertoire was profiled, and TCRdb retains in-frame clones only, with some absent. The sample consists of under 850,000 clones, roughly 90% of them appearing once. V lost 1 base to trimming and J lost 1 base, with 10 bases between them. This CDR3 is built from 16 residues. Germline values: CDR1 LGHNA, CDR2 YSLEER. The data also belong to a second study, concerning human thymus T cells.

Sequencing input: thymocytes. This sequence joins TRBV4-3 and TRBJ2-2, with D possibly matching TRBD1 (5 bases). The sequence derives from a boy less than two years old with a congenital heart defect. The CDR3 DNA is TGCGCCAGCAGCCAAGTGGGGCAACAGAACACCGGGGAGCTGTTTTTT. Amino acids: CASSQVGQQNTGELFF.